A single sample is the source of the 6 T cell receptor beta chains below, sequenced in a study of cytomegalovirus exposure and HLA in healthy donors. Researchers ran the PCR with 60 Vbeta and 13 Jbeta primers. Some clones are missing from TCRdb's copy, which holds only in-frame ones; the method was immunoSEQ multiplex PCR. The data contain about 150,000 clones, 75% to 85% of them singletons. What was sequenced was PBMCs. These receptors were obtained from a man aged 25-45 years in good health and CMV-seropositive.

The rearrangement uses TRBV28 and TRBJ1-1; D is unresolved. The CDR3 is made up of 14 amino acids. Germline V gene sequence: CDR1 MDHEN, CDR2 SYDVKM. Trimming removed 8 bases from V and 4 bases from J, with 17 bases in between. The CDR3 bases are TGTGCCAGCCGACCCCCTCGGGGATCCACTGAAGCTTTCTTT. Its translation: CASRPPRGSTEAFF.

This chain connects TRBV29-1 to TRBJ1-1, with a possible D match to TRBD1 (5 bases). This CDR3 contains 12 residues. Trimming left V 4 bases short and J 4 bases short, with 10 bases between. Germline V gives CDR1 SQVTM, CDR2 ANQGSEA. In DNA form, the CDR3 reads TGCAGCGTTGTCAGGGCCTCCACTGAAGCTTTCTTT. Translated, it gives CSVVRASTEAFF.

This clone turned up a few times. CDR3 nucleotides: TGTGCCAGCAGCTTGAAGCGGGAGCGCACAGATACGCAGTATTTT. It specifies CASSLKRERTDTQYF. This chain joins TRBV27 and TRBJ2-3; TRBD2 matches at 8 bases. The V gene end was trimmed by 6 bases and the J gene end by 1 base; junction bases not matched to a gene: 6. Looked up from germline, CDR1 is MNHEY and CDR2 is SMNVEV (reference sequence). CDR3 size: 15 residues.

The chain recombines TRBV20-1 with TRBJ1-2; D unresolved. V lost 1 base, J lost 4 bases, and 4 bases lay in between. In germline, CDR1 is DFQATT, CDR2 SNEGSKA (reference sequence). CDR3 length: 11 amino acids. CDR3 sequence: CSARGLYGYTF. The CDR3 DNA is TGCAGTGCTAGAGGACTCTATGGCTACACCTTC.

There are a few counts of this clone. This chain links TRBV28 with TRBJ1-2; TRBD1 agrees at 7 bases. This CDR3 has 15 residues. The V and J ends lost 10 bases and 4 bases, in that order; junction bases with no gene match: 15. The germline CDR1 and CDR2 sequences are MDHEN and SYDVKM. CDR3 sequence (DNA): TGTGCCACCCTTCATCCGGGACAGATCCTCTATGGCTACACCTTC. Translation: CATLHPGQILYGYTF.

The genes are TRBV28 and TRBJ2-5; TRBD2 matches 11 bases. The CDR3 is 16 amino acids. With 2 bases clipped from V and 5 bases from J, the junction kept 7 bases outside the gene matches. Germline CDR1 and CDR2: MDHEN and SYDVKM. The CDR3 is CASSLTSGRTDETQYF. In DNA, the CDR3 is TGTGCCAGCAGTTTAACTAGCGGGAGAACGGACGAGACCCAGTACTTC.